This paragraph reports one TCR beta chain. The data were produced by immunoSEQ multiplex PCR, yet TCRdb's version contains in-frame clones alone and is incomplete. The table has 200,000 to 300,000 clones, around 89% seen once. This record comes from a study of blood T cell repertoires in COVID-19. This study enrolled people aged about 18 to 100 from about two dozen US geographic areas. The sequence derives from a young woman who had recovered from COVID-19. Sequencing input: PBMCs or T cells enriched from blood (not recorded which).

CDR3 sequence: CASSQDVGGYGYTF. CDR3 nucleotide sequence: TGCGCCAGCAGCCAAGATGTGGGGGGCTATGGCTACACCTTC. The rearrangement links TRBV4-3 to TRBJ1-2; weak D call: TRBD1 (5 bases). V was shortened by 0 bases and J by 4 bases, with 9 bases between the two germline ends. This CDR3 is 14 amino acids long. Looked up from germline, CDR1 is LGHNA and CDR2 is YSLEER.